This T cell receptor (beta chain) is from a study of T cell responses to AZD1222 COVID-19 vaccine. Findings and limits, study-wide: Only 6 or 7 people who got AZD1222 tested seropositive at baseline. Spike-specific TCR breadth rose after two AZD1222 doses, and depth rose as well.

Of note for this clone: Its antigen is not identified.

Second-dose intervals near 4 or 12 weeks were combined. TCRdb's table, derived via immunoSEQ multiplex PCR, lists solely in-frame clones and lacks some. Seen here are 150,000 to 180,000 clones, over 80% observed once, and the top ten hold about 9%. Between the trimmed V and J ends, which lost 2 bases and 0 bases, there was a span of 14 bases. CDR1 and CDR2 from the germline V gene are SGHAT and FQNNGV. CDR3 length: 18 amino acids. The sequences come from peripheral blood, collected 28 days after the second AZD1222 dose. The chain recombines TRBV11-2 with TRBJ1-6; D is uncertain. This TCR was sampled from an adult who received the AZD1222 COVID-19 vaccine. CDR3 nucleotides: TGTGCCAGCAGCTTATACAGATCCTCGAGCTCCTATAATTCACCCCTCCACTTT. Its protein product is CASSLYRSSSSYNSPLHF.